The 24 T cell receptor beta chains presented below share a single source sample, sequenced in a study of glioma-infiltrating T cells after dendritic cell vaccination (dated by TCRdb to the mid-2010s). This specimen's time point label, interpreted: after dendritic cell vaccination, including at tumor progression/relapse. The library was built by means of the immunoSEQ multiplex PCR assay. The table was pulled from immuneACCESS by TCRdb, which kept in-frame rearrangements only. Such tables lose some clones; where checked, under half of the loss comes from unresolved V genes, and the rest has no known cause. The table for this sample lists around 92,000 clones; approximately 80% of them were counted only once. The ten largest clones add up to about 5% of the sample. Sequencing used blood, obtained after dendritic cell vaccination. The receptors derive from a human donor with glioblastoma.

With regard to this clone: The junction shows a germline mismatch at one end, possibly a read error. The chain combines TRBV7-7 with TRBJ2-5, with TRBD2 matching 7 bases. CDR1 is SSHAT and CDR2 is FNYEAQ in the germline V gene (reference sequence). There are 15 residues in the CDR3. CDR3 loop: CASSLSPSGHETQYF. The CDR3 DNA reads TGTGCTAGCAGCTTATCTCCTAGCGGCCACGAAACCCAGTACTTC.

The V and J genes are TRBV7-9 and TRBJ1-5; the D gene is possibly TRBD1 (6 bases). Germline V gene lookup returns CDR1 SEHNR and CDR2 FQNEAQ (reference sequence). This CDR3 is built from 15 residues. The ends were cut back, 5 bases at V and 1 base at J, with 12 bases in the middle. Here the CDR3 DNA reads TGTGCCAGCAGCAGGGACGGGACAAGCAATCAGCCCCAGCATTTT. Protein: CASSRDGTSNQPQHF.

The chain links TRBV7-6 to TRBJ2-7, with TRBD1 identical over 7 bases. V was pared by 6 bases and J by 0 bases, with 8 bases of the junction left unmatched. The CDR3 sequence is 15 residues long. Per germline, CDR1 SGHVS and CDR2 FNYEAQ. The CDR3 protein is CASSPGQLSSYEQYF. Written as DNA, the CDR3 is TGTGCCAGCAGTCCGGGACAGCTGAGCTCCTACGAGCAGTACTTC.

CDR3 in amino acids: CASSSRTGDYGYTF. CDR3 sequence (DNA): TGTGCCAGCAGTTCGCGGACAGGGGACTATGGCTACACCTTC. The chain has TRBV6-6 and TRBJ1-2; 9 bases agree with TRBD1. V lost 4 bases, J lost 3 bases, and 3 bases stayed unmatched. The germline V gene encodes CDR1 MNHNY and CDR2 SVGAGI (reference sequence). The CDR3 is made up of 14 amino acids.

J is TRBJ2-3 and V is TRBV5-1, with TRBD2 matching 12 bases. There are 17 residues in the CDR3. Germline values: CDR1 SGHRS, CDR2 YFSETQ. J gave up 5 bases and V 4 bases, and 11 bases lay outside the gene matches. CDR3 DNA: TGCGCCAGCAGCCTAGGACTAGCGGGGACCGTGGGAGATACGCAGTATTTT. It is translated as CASSLGLAGTVGDTQYF.

The chain is built from TRBV7-8 and TRBJ2-1, with 9 bases identical to TRBD2. The CDR3 totals 12 residues. Germline-derived CDR1 and CDR2 are SGHVS and FQNEAQ. The trim removed 5 bases at V and 9 bases at J, leaving 2 bases unmatched. CDR3 protein: CASSLTSGEQFF. The CDR3 DNA follows: TGTGCCAGCAGCCTGACTAGCGGTGAGCAGTTCTTC. The full variable domain, completed using reference TRBV7-8 and TRBJ2-1, is GAGVSQSPRYKVAKRGQDVALRCDPISGHVSLFWYQQALGQGPEFLTYFQNEAQLDKSGLPSDRFFAERPEGSVSTLKIQRTQQEDSAVYLCASSLTSGEQFFGPGTRLTVL.

The V gene is TRBV6-1, the J gene TRBJ1-6; no clear D gene. Trimming took 1 base from V and 0 from J, leaving 7 bases between them. From germline, CDR1 is MNHNS and CDR2 SASEGT. The CDR3 spans 16 residues. The CDR3 DNA is TGTGCCAGCAGTGAAGTGGCGGGCTCCTATAATTCACCCCTCCACTTT. This codes for CASSEVAGSYNSPLHF.

The J gene is TRBJ2-4, the V gene TRBV7-9, with D tentatively TRBD1 (6 bases). Germline V gives CDR1 SEHNR, CDR2 FQNEAQ (reference sequence). The CDR3 loop spans 13 amino acids. V was trimmed by 1 base and J by 6 bases, leaving 7 bases between them. This chain's CDR3 is CASSLGQANIQYF. CDR3 DNA sequence: TGTGCCAGCAGCTTAGGACAGGCAAACATTCAGTACTTC.

The CDR3 DNA is TGTGCCATCAGTGGGGGAGAAACATTCGAGCAGTTCTTC. The encoded protein is CAISGGETFEQFF. The genes are TRBV10-3 and TRBJ2-1, with D perhaps TRBD2 (5 bases). The CDR3 has 13 residues. Germline assignment: CDR1 ENHRY and CDR2 SYGVKD. V lost 4 bases and J lost 10, with 14 bases in between.

This chain links TRBV2 with TRBJ1-1; 7 bases match TRBD1. V was clipped by 5 bases and J by 5 bases; unmatched bases: 5. The CDR3 has 13 amino acids. CDR1 is SNHLY, CDR2 FYNNEI, per germline. The CDR3 loop is CASSTGVGTEAFF. The DNA for the CDR3 is TGTGCCAGCAGTACAGGGGTGGGGACTGAAGCTTTCTTT.

Written as DNA, the CDR3 is TGTGCCAGCAGTTTAAATACAGGGGCTGGAAACACCATATATTTT. Protein sequence: CASSLNTGAGNTIYF. This chain uses TRBV27 with TRBJ1-3; TRBD1 aligns across 7 bases. The germline V gene has CDR1 MNHEY and CDR2 SMNVEV (reference sequence). V was clipped by 2 bases and J by 2 bases; unmatched bases: 3. The CDR3 sequence is 15 residues long.

J is TRBJ1-1 and V is TRBV4-1, with 10 positions matching TRBD1. The CDR3 sequence is 18 residues long. Trimming removed 0 bases from V and 5 bases from J; junction bases left unmatched: 12. Germline CDR1 is MGHRA and CDR2 is YSYEKL. CDR3 sequence (DNA): TGCGCCAGCAGCCAAGACCCCAACGACAGGGGGCGGGAGACTGAAGCTTTCTTT. Translating gives CASSQDPNDRGRETEAFF.

The chain couples TRBV20-1 to TRBJ2-7; perhaps TRBD1 as D (6 bases). Between the trimmed V and J ends, which lost 4 bases and 4 bases, there was a span of 8 bases. The CDR3 is 11 amino acids. Germline V gene lookup returns CDR1 DFQATT and CDR2 SNEGSKA (reference sequence). The CDR3 DNA reads TGCAGTGCTAACAGGGAATACGAGCAGTACTTC. The encoded protein is CSANREYEQYF.

In its sample, this clone was seen once. CDR3 coding DNA: TGTGCCTGGAGCGGGAGGGCCCACACCGGGGAGCTGTTTTTT. It specifies CAWSGRAHTGELFF. The chain joins TRBV30 to TRBJ2-2; 8 nucleotides align to TRBD2. The germline gives CDR1 GTSNPN, CDR2 SVGIG (reference sequence). The CDR3 extends over 14 amino acids. The junction had 3 bases not matched to a gene; V was cut back by 3 bases and J by 3 bases.

The V gene is TRBV28, the J gene TRBJ2-1, with 9 bases fitting TRBD2. The germline V gene encodes CDR1 MDHEN and CDR2 SYDVKM. This CDR3 spans 17 amino acids. V lost 8 bases to trimming and J lost 2 bases; unmatched junction nucleotides: 13. The CDR3 nucleotides are TGTGCCAGCCCTAGTAGCGGGAGTGTGGGGACCTACAATGAGCAGTTCTTC. This gives the protein CASPSSGSVGTYNEQFF.

This clone was recorded once. V is TRBV4-1 and J is TRBJ2-7; perhaps TRBD1 as D (6 bases). The CDR3 spans 15 residues. Germline V gene lookup returns CDR1 MGHRA and CDR2 YSYEKL. Deletions cut 0 bases from V and 4 bases from J, with 13 bases between. As DNA, the CDR3 is TGCGCCAGCAGCCAAGATCATTCGACAGGATACGAGCAGTACTTC. This encodes CASSQDHSTGYEQYF.

The chain uses TRBV30 and TRBJ2-7; TRBD2 matches 7 bases. The CDR3 is 12 residues long. CDR1 and CDR2 (germline): GTSNPN, SVGIG (reference sequence). V dropped 1 base and J dropped 6; count of bases not matched to a gene: 3. CDR3 amino acids: CAWSGLAAEQYF. The CDR3, as DNA: TGTGCCTGGAGTGGACTAGCAGCCGAGCAGTACTTC.

This clone appeared once. CDR3 nucleotide sequence: TGTGCCAGCAGTTTATGGACAGGGGTTAGCAATCAGCCCCAGCATTTT. Protein sequence: CASSLWTGVSNQPQHF. The chain couples TRBV28 to TRBJ1-5, with 8 bases fitting TRBD1. Germline V gives CDR1 MDHEN, CDR2 SYDVKM. CDR3 length: 16 amino acids. The ends lost 0 bases at V and 0 bases at J; junction bases unmatched: 1.

The CDR3: CASSFPGGELFF. CDR3 nucleotide sequence: TGTGCCAGCAGCTTCCCCGGGGGGGAACTGTTTTTT. The chain uses TRBV11-2 and TRBJ1-4; D possibly corresponds to TRBD1 (5 bases). CDR3 size: 12 residues. Trimming stripped 3 bases from V and 12 bases from J, with 11 bases between. Per germline, CDR1 SGHAT and CDR2 FQNNGV.

The V and J genes are TRBV19 and TRBJ2-5; TRBD2 agrees at 13 bases. Looked up from germline, CDR1 is LNHDA and CDR2 is SQIVND (reference sequence). This CDR3 region has 19 residues. Trimming took 6 bases from V and 4 from J; bases not matched to a gene: 17. CDR3 sequence: CASSTGLAGTFSRGETQYF. The CDR3 bases are TGTGCCAGTAGCACGGGACTAGCGGGAACATTCTCTAGGGGAGAGACCCAGTACTTC.

The chain uses TRBV5-1 and TRBJ2-3; TRBD2 aligns across 7 bases. There are 14 residues in the CDR3. CDR1 and CDR2 (germline): SGHRS, YFSETQ. V trimming: 6 bases; J trimming: 1 base; junction bases outside the gene matches: 5. CDR3 nucleotide sequence: TGCGCCAGCAATCTGGGGGGGGGCACAGATACGCAGTATTTT. Its translation: CASNLGGGTDTQYF.

V usage is TRBV18 and J usage is TRBJ1-1; D is ambiguous. V lost 3 bases to trimming and J lost 0 bases, with 11 bases between them. This CDR3 region has 15 residues. The germline V gene encodes CDR1 KGHSH and CDR2 LQKENI. DNA of the CDR3: TGTGCCAGCTCACCGACCAGACTGATGAACACTGAAGCTTTCTTT. This gives the protein CASSPTRLMNTEAFF.

The chain carries TRBV5-4 and TRBJ1-2; 10 bases are shared with TRBD1. Germline V gives CDR1 SGHNT, CDR2 YYREEE (reference sequence). The trim removed 0 bases at V and 8 bases at J, leaving 7 bases unmatched. This CDR3 region has 15 residues. The CDR3 DNA follows: TGTGCCAGCAGCTTGGTCGGACAGGGGGTAGTGGGCTACACCTTC. Translating it yields CASSLVGQGVVGYTF.

This chain joins TRBV9 and TRBJ1-5, with D possibly matching TRBD1 (6 bases). The germline gives CDR1 SGDLS, CDR2 YYNGEE. The CDR3 has 14 amino acids. V was shortened by 4 bases and J by 4 bases, with 12 bases between the two germline ends. CDR3 loop: CASSIGTLNQPQHF. The CDR3 bases are TGTGCCAGCAGCATCGGGACATTGAATCAGCCCCAGCATTTT. The full variable domain, completed using reference TRBV9 and TRBJ1-5, is DSGVTQTPKHLITATGQRVTLRCSPRSGDLSVYWYQQSLDQGLQFLIQYYNGEERAKGNILERFSAQQFPDLHSELNLSSLELGDSALYFCASSIGTLNQPQHFGDGTRLSIL.